This T cell receptor (beta chain) was captured by sequencing in a study of OX40 agonist ivuxolimab in advanced cancers. Study as a whole: Patients enrolled in dose escalation were diagnosed with hepatocellular carcinoma, melanoma, renal cell or head and neck cancer. A partial response was reached by three patients: one with hepatocellular carcinoma and two with cutaneous melanoma.

The germline V gene encodes CDR1 LNHNV and CDR2 YYDKDF (reference sequence). V was cut by 5 bases and J by 3 bases, with 12 bases left in between. The CDR3 spans 14 residues. TCRdb's copy holds only in-frame clones and misses some; the assay was immunoSEQ multiplex PCR. The sample records some 78,000 clones, about 88% being singletons. Sequenced here: CD4+ or CD8+ T cells sorted from blood, sampled in a trial of the OX40 agonist ivuxolimab. This receptor was identified in an adult with an advanced solid tumor such as melanoma, head and neck, liver or kidney cancer. V and J are TRBV15 and TRBJ2-3, with TRBD1 as a possible D gene (6 bases). The CDR3 loop reads CATSLQGGTDTQYF. CDR3 coding DNA: TGTGCCACCAGCTTACAGGGTGGAACAGATACGCAGTATTTT.